This T cell receptor beta chain was captured in a study of CXCR3-negative and CXCR3-positive naive CD8 T cells. Study at large: Roughly 1.5 +/- 0.3 million TRB reads came from each library, giving about 140 million in total.

The CD45RO-CCR7+CD27+CD95- phenotype denoted naive CD8+ T cells. Overall study results and limits: Surface CD5 was comparable between naive subsets; TCR strength was inferred from TRB CDR3 properties. More hydrophobic TRB CDR3s were found in CXCR3-positive naive cells than in CXCR3-negative naive cells. TRBV-TRBJ usage was alike in naive CXCR3-negative and CXCR3-positive cells but differed in memory cells.

Researchers prepared the TRB cDNA libraries using 5' RACE with UMI labels. From the 5' RACE reads, TCRdb lists one entry per CDR3 protein and no DNA. The sample table includes 6,500 to 9,000 distinct CDR3 sequences. Comments on this clonotype: Its specificity is unknown.

Material for sequencing was naive CXCR3+ CD8+ T cells from blood. Subset here: CD45RO-CCR7+CD27+CD95- naive CD8+ T cells expressing CXCR3 (TNR3+). The clonotype originates from a human donor in good health. Some clones in this sample may be carry-over from other donors' samples.

CDR3 amino acids: CASSELTRIGETQYF. V gene TRBV25-1 combines with J gene TRBJ2-5. Germline CDR1 MGHDK, CDR2 SYGVNS. The CDR3 has 15 amino acids.